The present entry profiles one T cell receptor (beta chain) with its context. The protocol was immunoSEQ multiplex PCR, while the TCRdb copy is restricted to in-frame clones and leaves out a portion. The repertoire includes about 46,000 clones, approximately 94% of them detected once, and roughly 4.7% sits in the top ten. The sample comes from a study of T cell changes during pregnancy in multiple sclerosis. Germline CDR1 SEHNR, CDR2 FQNEAQ (reference sequence). The V end was cut by 10 bases, the J end by 3 bases, with 15 bases between. The CDR3 extends over 13 amino acids. V gene TRBV7-9 combines with J gene TRBJ1-2; possible D gene TRBD1, 5 bases. This receptor was obtained from a female donor with multiple sclerosis, enrolled in a pregnancy study. Here the sequenced sample was CD8+ T cells from peripheral blood mononuclear cells, taken in the first trimester of pregnancy. The CDR3 DNA sequence: TGTGCCAACGAACCGGGGGGAGACTATGGCTACACCTTC. Protein sequence: CANEPGGDYGYTF.